This T cell receptor beta chain emerged from a study of cytomegalovirus exposure and HLA in healthy donors. The study's findings and limits: The study carried out a later analysis of TCR beta sequences. It associated some 18,000 of them with specific HLA alleles at a false discovery rate of 0.05. Productive rates of about 87% or about 30% were seen for most TCR beta V segments in an earlier analysis. The later analysis indicated that the majority of CMV-associated TCR beta chains appeared HLA-restricted.

With respect to this clone: Its antigen remains unknown.

CDR3 size: 11 residues. The germline V gene encodes CDR1 SQVTM and CDR2 ANQGSEA. The V end was cut by 7 bases, the J end by 7 bases, with 13 bases between. PCR amplification relied on 60 Vbeta primers (plus 13 Jbeta primers). Using immunoSEQ multiplex PCR, the repertoire was profiled, and TCRdb retains in-frame clones only, with some absent. The sample comprises hundreds of thousands of clones, roughly 70% of which are singletons, and 2.6% rests with the top ten. J is TRBJ1-2 and V is TRBV29-1; D call uncertain. This clonotype was obtained from a man aged 40-49 years in good health and CMV-seropositive. Sequencing used PBMCs. The CDR3 sequence: CSAVTEGGYTF. The DNA for the CDR3 is TGCAGCGCCGTGACTGAGGGTGGCTACACCTTC.